This is a list of T cell receptor beta chains from one sample in a study of shared clonotypes between healthy human individuals. TCRdb's table, derived via immunoSEQ multiplex PCR, lists solely in-frame clones and lacks some. The sample consists of over a million clones, approximately 80% of them appearing once. The specimen sequenced was memory CD4+ T cells from PBMCs. The origin of the receptors is a man aged 18-30 years in good health. Some clones in this sample may be carry-over from other donors' samples. Each CDR3 is given with its conserved first and last residue. Rows give clone size only sometimes, using once, few, many, or a class for an expanded clone.

size: once
J: TRBJ2-7
V: TRBV27
CDR3: CASSLFRSSYEQYF

size: -
J: TRBJ1-2
V: TRBV19
CDR3: CASSYAGVLGYTF

size: few
J: TRBJ1-1
V: TRBV5-1
CDR3: CASSTSGANTEAFF

size: few
J: TRBJ2-3
V: TRBV29-1
CDR3: CSVEGTGNTDTQYF

size: -
J: TRBJ2-1
V: TRBV29-1
CDR3: CSVERGGINEQFF

size: -
J: TRBJ2-4
V: TRBV5-4
CDR3: CASSAGQGRIAKNIQYF

size: many
J: TRBJ2-7
V: TRBV13
CDR3: CASSLLGYLGQVVSEQYF

size: -
J: TRBJ1-2
V: TRBV11-2
CDR3: CASSWGGADTGYTF

size: few
J: TRBJ2-2
V: TRBV21-1
CDR3: CASSKGVTGELFF

size: -
J: TRBJ2-1
V: TRBV4-1
CDR3: CASSQGDGSYNEQFF

size: -
J: TRBJ1-1
V: TRBV2
CDR3: CASSEGDPREAEAFF

size: -
J: TRBJ2-7
V: TRBV11-3
CDR3: CASSIGIGSDEQYF

size: -
J: TRBJ2-7
V: TRBV7-6
CDR3: CASSLDTDSYEQYF

size: many
J: TRBJ2-7
V: TRBV5-1
CDR3: CASSLGSGGDEQYF

size: -
J: TRBJ1-3
V: TRBV11-1
CDR3: CASSSDDTIYF

size: -
J: TRBJ1-5
V: TRBV6-5
CDR3: CASSPTFYSNQPQHF

size: once
J: TRBJ2-3
V: TRBV6-5
CDR3: CASSYYPYTTDTQYF

size: -
J: TRBJ1-1
V: TRBV5-1
CDR3: CASSLEPGQNTEAFF

size: -
J: TRBJ1-1
V: TRBV19
CDR3: CASSRGGGTEAFF

size: -
J: TRBJ2-5
V: TRBV5-1
CDR3: CASSLDREETQYF

size: once
J: TRBJ1-2
V: TRBV9
CDR3: CASSVVHRADGYTF

size: few
J: TRBJ1-4
V: TRBV6-6
CDR3: CASSYGGQAEKLFF

size: -
J: TRBJ1-1
V: TRBV2
CDR3: CASSDGGGTEAFF